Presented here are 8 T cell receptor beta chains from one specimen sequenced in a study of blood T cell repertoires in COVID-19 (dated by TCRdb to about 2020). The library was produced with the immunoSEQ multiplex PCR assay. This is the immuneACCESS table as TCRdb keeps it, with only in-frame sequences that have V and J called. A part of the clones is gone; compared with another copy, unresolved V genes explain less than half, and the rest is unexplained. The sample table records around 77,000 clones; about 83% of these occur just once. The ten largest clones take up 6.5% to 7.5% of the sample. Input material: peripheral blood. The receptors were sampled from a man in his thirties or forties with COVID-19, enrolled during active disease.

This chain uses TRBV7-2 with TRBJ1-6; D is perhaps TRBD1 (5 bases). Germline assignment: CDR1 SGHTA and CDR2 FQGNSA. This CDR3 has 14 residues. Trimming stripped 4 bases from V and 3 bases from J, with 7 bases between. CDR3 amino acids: CASSSGNYNSPLHF. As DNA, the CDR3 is TGTGCCAGCAGCTCAGGGAACTATAATTCACCCCTCCACTTT.

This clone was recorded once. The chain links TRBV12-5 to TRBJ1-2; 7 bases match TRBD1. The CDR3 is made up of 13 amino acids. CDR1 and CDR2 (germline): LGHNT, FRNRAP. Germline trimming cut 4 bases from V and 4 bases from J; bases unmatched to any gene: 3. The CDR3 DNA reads TGTGCTAGTGGTTCACAGGGGACCTATGGCTACACCTTC. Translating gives CASGSQGTYGYTF.

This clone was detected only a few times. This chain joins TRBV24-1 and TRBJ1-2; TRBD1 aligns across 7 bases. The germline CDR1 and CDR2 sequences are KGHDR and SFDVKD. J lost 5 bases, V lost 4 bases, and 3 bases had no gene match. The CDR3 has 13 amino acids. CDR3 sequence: CATSEGTAYGYTF. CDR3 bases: TGTGCCACCAGTGAAGGGACAGCATATGGCTACACCTTC.

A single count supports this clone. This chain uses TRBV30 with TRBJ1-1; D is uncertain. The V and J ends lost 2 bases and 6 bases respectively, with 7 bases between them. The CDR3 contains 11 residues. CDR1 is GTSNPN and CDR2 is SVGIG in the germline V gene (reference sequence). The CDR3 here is CAWSTVPEAFF. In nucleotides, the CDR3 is TGTGCCTGGAGTACGGTTCCTGAAGCTTTCTTT.

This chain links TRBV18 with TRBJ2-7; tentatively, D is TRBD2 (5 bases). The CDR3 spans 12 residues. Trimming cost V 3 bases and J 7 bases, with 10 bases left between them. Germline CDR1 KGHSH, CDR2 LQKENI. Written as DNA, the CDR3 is TGTGCCAGCTCACCCCTCCCGGGGGAGCAGTACTTC. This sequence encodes CASSPLPGEQYF. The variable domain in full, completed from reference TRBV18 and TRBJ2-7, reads NAGVMQNPRHLVRRRGQEARLRCSPMKGHSHVYWYRQLPEEGLKFMVYLQKENIIDESGMPKERFSAEFPKEGPSILRIQQVVRGDSAAYFCASSPLPGEQYFGPGTRLTVT.

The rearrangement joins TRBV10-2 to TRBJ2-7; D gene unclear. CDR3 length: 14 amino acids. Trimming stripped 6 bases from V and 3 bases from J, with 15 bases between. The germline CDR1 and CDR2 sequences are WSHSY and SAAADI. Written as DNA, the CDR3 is TGCGCCAGCAGCCGCGGCAAACTCAACTACGAGCAGTACTTC. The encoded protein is CASSRGKLNYEQYF.

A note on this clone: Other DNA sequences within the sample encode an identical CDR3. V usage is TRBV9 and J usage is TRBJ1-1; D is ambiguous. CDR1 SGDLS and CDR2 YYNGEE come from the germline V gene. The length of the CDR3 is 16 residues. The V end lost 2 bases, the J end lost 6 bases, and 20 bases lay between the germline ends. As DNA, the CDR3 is TGTGCCAGCAGCGTTGAGACCGGGTCCAAGAGCCCTGAAGCTTTCTTT. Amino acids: CASSVETGSKSPEAFF.

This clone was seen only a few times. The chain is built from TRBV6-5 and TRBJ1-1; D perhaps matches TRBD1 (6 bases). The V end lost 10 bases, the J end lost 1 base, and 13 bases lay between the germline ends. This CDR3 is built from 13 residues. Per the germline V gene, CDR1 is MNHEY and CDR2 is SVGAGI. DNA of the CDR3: TGTGCCACCCAGGGGTGGGGGAACACTGAAGCTTTCTTT. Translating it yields CATQGWGNTEAFF.